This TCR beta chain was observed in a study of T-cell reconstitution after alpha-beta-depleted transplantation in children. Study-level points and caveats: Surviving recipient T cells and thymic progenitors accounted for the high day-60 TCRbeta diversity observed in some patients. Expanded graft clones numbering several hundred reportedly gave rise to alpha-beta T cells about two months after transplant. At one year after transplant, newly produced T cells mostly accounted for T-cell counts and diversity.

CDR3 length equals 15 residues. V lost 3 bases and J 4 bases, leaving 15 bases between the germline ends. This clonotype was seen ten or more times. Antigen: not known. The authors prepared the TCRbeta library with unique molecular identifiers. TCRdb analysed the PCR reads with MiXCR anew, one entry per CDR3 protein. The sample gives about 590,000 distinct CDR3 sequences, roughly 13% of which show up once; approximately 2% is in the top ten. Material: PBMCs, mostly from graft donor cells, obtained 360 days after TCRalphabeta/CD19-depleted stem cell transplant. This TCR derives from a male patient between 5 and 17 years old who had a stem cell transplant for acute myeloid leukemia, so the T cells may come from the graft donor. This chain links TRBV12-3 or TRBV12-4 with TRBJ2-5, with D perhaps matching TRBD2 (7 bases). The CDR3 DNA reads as TGTGCCAGCAGTTTCGGGGGGCGCGTTTCAGAGACCCAGTACTTC. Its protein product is CASSFGGRVSETQYF.